These 30 T cell receptor beta chains came from one sample sequenced in a study of blood T cell repertoires in COVID-19. Profiling relied on immunoSEQ multiplex PCR, and the TCRdb table lists in-frame clones only, not all of them. The data contain roughly 250,000 clones, approximately 92% of them seen just once; the ten biggest clones take up less than 2.5%. Sequencing was carried out using PBMCs or T cells enriched from blood (not recorded which). All receptors come from a woman aged 18-30 years who had recovered from COVID-19.

This chain links TRBV28 with TRBJ2-5; no clear D gene. The CDR3 runs 12 residues. The germline gives CDR1 MDHEN, CDR2 SYDVKM. The ends were cut back, 8 bases at V and 0 bases at J, with 7 bases in the middle. CDR3 loop: CASSTDQETQYF. CDR3 DNA: TGTGCCAGCTCCACAGACCAAGAGACCCAGTACTTC.

The chain carries TRBV23-1 and TRBJ1-3; D remains ambiguous. TRBV23-1 is given ORF status, its function remaining uncertain. V lost 4 bases to trimming and J lost 1 base, with 14 bases between them. The CDR3 has 16 amino acids. CDR3 in amino acids: CASSPHGWKSGNTIYF. The CDR3 region has the DNA TGCGCCAGCAGTCCACACGGGTGGAAGTCTGGAAACACCATATATTTT.

V is TRBV6-1 and J is TRBJ2-7; possibly TRBD2 for D (5 bases). The V end lost 0 bases, the J end lost 0 bases, and 12 bases lay between the germline ends. The CDR3 contains 16 residues. Germline V lookup: CDR1 MNHNS, CDR2 SASEGT. The chain's CDR3 is CASSEARVAASYEQYF. As DNA, the CDR3 is TGTGCCAGCAGTGAAGCGCGGGTGGCGGCCTCCTACGAGCAGTACTTC.

The CDR3 spells CASSKIRWYRDNYSNQPQHF. For the CDR3, the DNA is TGTGCCAGCAGCAAAATCCGTTGGTACCGGGACAACTATAGCAATCAGCCCCAGCATTTT. The J gene is TRBJ1-5, the V gene TRBV21-1; no DNA check was done on the table's D call, TRBD1. TRBV21-1 is designated a pseudogene. The CDR3 extends over 20 amino acids.

The rearrangement uses TRBV7-9 and TRBJ1-1; weak D call: TRBD1 (5 bases). The CDR3 runs 15 residues. V was trimmed by 5 bases and J by 1 base, leaving 14 bases between them. CDR1 is SEHNR, CDR2 FQNEAQ, per germline (reference sequence). In DNA, the CDR3 is TGTGCCAGCAGCCCAAACACAGGAAGGAACACTGAAGCTTTCTTT. This translates into CASSPNTGRNTEAFF.

V is TRBV11-2 and J is TRBJ2-1; 12 nucleotides match TRBD1. Germline trimming cut 4 bases from V and 4 bases from J; bases unmatched to any gene: 8. The CDR3 runs 17 residues. Germline lookup yields CDR1 SGHAT and CDR2 FQNNGV. CDR3 loop: CASSSEPGQGAYNEQFF. In DNA, the CDR3 is TGTGCCAGCAGCTCCGAGCCGGGACAGGGGGCGTACAATGAGCAGTTCTTC.

The chain employs TRBV6-5 and TRBJ2-3, with D perhaps TRBD1 (5 bases). V was pared by 6 bases and J by 6 bases, with 13 bases between. The germline V gene has CDR1 MNHEY and CDR2 SVGAGI. This CDR3 spans 13 amino acids. In nucleotides, the CDR3 is TGTGCCAGCAGGCCCGTAAACAGGGATACGCAGTATTTT. It codes for CASRPVNRDTQYF.

The rearrangement joins TRBV11-2 to TRBJ2-3, with TRBD2 matching 9 bases. Unmatched junction bases numbered 12, after V lost 5 bases and J lost 0 bases. This CDR3 is 18 amino acids long. Germline CDR1 reads SGHAT; CDR2 reads FQNNGV. The CDR3, as DNA: TGTGCCAGCAGCGTTTTAGCGGGGGCCATCCGTAGCACAGATACGCAGTATTTT. Protein product: CASSVLAGAIRSTDTQYF. Drawing the rest from reference TRBV11-2 and TRBJ2-3, the complete variable domain is EAGVAQSPRYKIIEKRQSVAFWCNPISGHATLYWYQQILGQGPKLLIQFQNNGVVDDSQLPKDRFSAERLKGVDSTLKIQPAKLEDSAVYLCASSVLAGAIRSTDTQYFGPGTRLTVL.

This chain uses TRBV12-3 or TRBV12-4 with TRBJ2-7; 7 bases agree with TRBD2. The DNA end is more similar to TRBJ2-5, so the J call may be wrong. The CDR3 runs to 11 residues. The DNA of the CDR3 is TGTGCCAGCAGCCCTAGCGGGACCCAGTACTTC. Translation: CASSPSGTQYF.

The gene calls are TRBV2 and TRBJ2-7, with D perhaps TRBD1 (5 bases). V lost 3 bases and J lost 1, with 13 bases in between. Germline V gene sequence: CDR1 SNHLY, CDR2 FYNNEI. This CDR3 has 15 amino acids. The CDR3 region is CASSDRGTSSYEQYF. For the CDR3, the DNA is TGTGCCAGCAGTGATAGGGGTACGTCATCCTACGAGCAGTACTTC. The full variable domain, its missing parts supplied by reference TRBV2 and TRBJ2-7, is EPEVTQTPSHQVTQMGQEVILRCVPISNHLYFYWYRQILGQKVEFLVSFYNNEISEKSEIFDDQFSVERPDGSNFTLKIRSTKLEDSAMYFCASSDRGTSSYEQYFGPGTRLTVT.

V and J are TRBV18 and TRBJ1-6, with 7 nucleotides matching TRBD1. The V gene end was trimmed by 0 bases and the J gene end by 7 bases; junction bases not matched to a gene: 9. The germline V gene has CDR1 KGHSH and CDR2 LQKENI. The CDR3 has 17 amino acids. Here the CDR3 reads CASSPPTGSAINSPLHF. The CDR3 bases are TGTGCCAGCTCACCACCGACAGGGTCGGCGATAAATTCACCCCTCCACTTT.

The V gene is TRBV6-5, the J gene TRBJ1-5; TRBD1 agrees at 8 bases. Trimming cost V 8 bases and J 6 bases; bases outside gene matches: 12. Germline CDR1 is MNHEY and CDR2 is SVGAGI. The CDR3 consists of 15 residues. The DNA of the CDR3 is TGTGCCAGCCAACGAGACAGGGGATACGCTCAGCCCCAGCATTTT. This sequence encodes CASQRDRGYAQPQHF.

In DNA form, the CDR3 reads TGTGCCAGCAGCTTAGCCGAATGGACAGGAGACACCGGGGAGCTGTTTTTT. It specifies CASSLAEWTGDTGELFF. This chain joins TRBV11-1 and TRBJ2-2; 7 positions agree with TRBD1. J gave up 3 bases and V 0 bases, and 7 bases lay outside the gene matches. Germline values: CDR1 SGHAT, CDR2 FQDESV (reference sequence). The CDR3 spans 17 residues. Variable domain in full (rest from reference TRBV11-1 and TRBJ2-2): EAEVAQSPRYKITEKSQAVAFWCDPISGHATLYWYRQILGQGPELLVQFQDESVVDDSQLPKDRFSAERLKGVDSTLKIQPAELGDSAMYLCASSLAEWTGDTGELFFGEGSRLTVL.

Points on this clone: Other DNA sequences within the sample encode an identical CDR3. This chain connects TRBV27 to TRBJ2-7; 7 bases fit TRBD2. V was pared by 6 bases and J by 6 bases, with 5 bases of the junction left unmatched. Germline assignment: CDR1 MNHEY and CDR2 SMNVEV (reference sequence). The CDR3 sequence is 12 residues long. Written as DNA, the CDR3 is TGTGCCAGCAGCTCGACGGGAGGCGAGCAGTACTTC. Translation: CASSSTGGEQYF.

The CDR3, as DNA: TGTGCCAGCAGTGAACCGACAGGAGACTATGGCTACACCTTC. It yields the protein CASSEPTGDYGYTF. V is TRBV6-1 and J is TRBJ1-2; weak D call: TRBD1 (6 bases). Germline lookup yields CDR1 MNHNS and CDR2 SASEGT. This CDR3 is built from 14 residues. The V and J ends lost 2 bases and 3 bases respectively, with 10 bases between them.

Worth noting for this clone: Other DNA sequences from this sample encode an identical CDR3 as well. This rearrangement joins TRBV12-3 or TRBV12-4 to TRBJ1-5; TRBD1 is a possible D gene (6 bases). The CDR3 length is 13 residues. V was shortened by 5 bases and J by 3 bases, with 8 bases between the two germline ends. The CDR3 DNA sequence: TGTGCCAGCAGTGGACAGTTCAATCAGCCCCAGCATTTT. Amino acid sequence: CASSGQFNQPQHF.

The chain uses TRBV7-9 and TRBJ2-2; TRBD1 aligns across 7 bases. The CDR3 spans 15 residues. Germline V gene data show CDR1 as SEHNR and CDR2 as FQNEAQ (reference sequence). V was clipped by 5 bases and J by 1 base; unmatched bases: 4. CDR3 coding DNA: TGTGCCAGCAGCCTCACAGGGGAGAACACCGGGGAGCTGTTTTTT. It is translated as CASSLTGENTGELFF.

The rearrangement links TRBV11-2 to TRBJ2-3; perhaps TRBD2 as D (5 bases). This CDR3 contains 14 residues. Germline loops: CDR1 SGHAT, CDR2 FQNNGV. The V end was cut by 7 bases, the J end by 1 base, with 12 bases between. The CDR3: CASTFGRGTDTQYF. The DNA of the CDR3 is TGTGCCAGCACCTTCGGGCGGGGCACAGATACGCAGTATTTT.

The DNA of the CDR3 is TGTGCCAGCAGCCCCGCCTCGACAGGGGACTATGGCTACACCTTC. Its translation: CASSPASTGDYGYTF. This chain joins TRBV27 and TRBJ1-2; 8 bases are shared with TRBD1. After removal of 6 bases from V and 3 bases from J, the junction contained 9 bases not matched to a gene. CDR3 size: 15 residues. Germline loops: CDR1 MNHEY, CDR2 SMNVEV (reference sequence).

This chain's CDR3 is CASSLGGGLNYGYTF. CDR3 coding DNA: TGTGCCAGCAGCTTGGGAGGAGGGCTTAACTATGGCTACACCTTC. This chain uses TRBV5-4 with TRBJ1-2, with unresolved D. The CDR3 contains 15 residues. Germline V CDR1 and CDR2: SGHNT, YYREEE (reference sequence). V was cut by 0 bases and J by 1 base, with 10 bases left in between.

This clone was detected a few times. The V gene is TRBV19, the J gene TRBJ2-7; possibly TRBD1 for D (6 bases). V lost 7 bases and J 2 bases, leaving 21 bases between the germline ends. The CDR3 length is 16 residues. Germline-derived CDR1 and CDR2 are LNHDA and SQIVND (reference sequence). CDR3 DNA: TGTGCCAGTACCTTACCCCCAGGGGTAACGACCTACGAGCAGTACTTC. It is translated as CASTLPPGVTTYEQYF.

V usage is TRBV27 and J usage is TRBJ1-1, with D tentatively TRBD1 (6 bases). The CDR3 covers 16 residues. V was clipped by 6 bases and J by 4 bases, with 21 bases between them. Per germline, CDR1 MNHEY and CDR2 SMNVEV (reference sequence). This chain's CDR3 is CASSPSSRGGGTEAFF. Written as DNA, the CDR3 is TGTGCCAGCAGCCCCTCATCGCGGGGAGGGGGCACTGAAGCTTTCTTT.

This clone was detected a few times. The chain is built from TRBV19 and TRBJ1-5; tentative D call: TRBD1 (6 bases). This CDR3 comprises 19 residues. V was pared by 6 bases and J by 5 bases, with 29 bases between. Germline loops: CDR1 LNHDA, CDR2 SQIVND (reference sequence). CDR3 sequence reads: CASSVDWWLGGQADQPQHF. The DNA of the CDR3 is TGTGCCAGTAGCGTTGATTGGTGGTTGGGGGGGCAGGCGGATCAGCCCCAGCATTTT.

The CDR3 DNA sequence: TGTGCCAGCAGTTGGGACAGGTCAGATCAGCCCCAGCATTTT. Amino acids: CASSWDRSDQPQHF. The V and J genes are TRBV6-5 and TRBJ1-5, with 8 bases matching TRBD1. V gave up 4 bases and J gave up 5 bases; unmatched junction bases: 4. The CDR3 consists of 14 residues. Looked up from germline, CDR1 is MNHEY and CDR2 is SVGAGI.

This rearrangement joins TRBV19 to TRBJ1-2; TRBD1 might be the D (5 bases). The CDR3 consists of 12 residues. Germline lookup yields CDR1 LNHDA and CDR2 SQIVND (reference sequence). Trimming removed 5 bases at V and 4 bases at J, with 8 bases between. CDR3 nucleotide sequence: TGTGCCAGTAGTGGGGGGGTCTATGGCTACACCTTC. The encoded protein is CASSGGVYGYTF. Combining the CDR3 with reference TRBV19 and TRBJ1-2 gives the whole variable domain DGGITQSPKYLFRKEGQNVTLSCEQNLNHDAMYWYRQDPGQGLRLIYYSQIVNDFQKGDIAEGYSVSREKKESFPLTVTSAQKNPTAFYLCASSGGVYGYTFGSGTRLTVV.

The chain is built from TRBV28 and TRBJ1-6, with TRBD1 matching over 9 bases. The junction had 11 bases not matched to a gene; V was cut back by 5 bases and J by 6 bases. Germline V gene data show CDR1 as MDHEN and CDR2 as SYDVKM. The CDR3 covers 17 residues. The CDR3 DNA follows: TGTGCCAGCAGTGCCACCGGGACAGGGAAGGGTAATTCACCCCTCCACTTT. Residues: CASSATGTGKGNSPLHF.

The J gene is TRBJ2-1, the V gene TRBV20-1; D unclear. Germline V gene data show CDR1 as DFQATT and CDR2 as SNEGSKA (reference sequence). The CDR3 loop spans 11 amino acids. The V and J ends lost 6 bases and 10 bases respectively, with 13 bases between them. The CDR3 DNA follows: TGCAGTGCCCCTTTGTTGAGGGAGCAGTTCTTC. Translating it yields CSAPLLREQFF.

The CDR3 coding sequence is TGTGCCAGTCAATATCGGCTGGGAGGGAACACTGAAGCTTTCTTT. Residues: CASQYRLGGNTEAFF. The rearrangement joins TRBV19 to TRBJ1-1; D unclear. With 8 bases removed from V and 1 base from J, the gap between germline ends came to 17 bases. Germline values: CDR1 LNHDA, CDR2 SQIVND (reference sequence). This CDR3 region has 15 residues.

The V call is TRBV5-4, the J call TRBJ2-1; no clear D. The CDR3 extends over 14 amino acids. Trimming pared 5 bases from V and 5 bases from J, leaving 14 bases between. CDR1 is SGHNT and CDR2 is YYREEE in the germline V gene (reference sequence). This CDR3 is CASSSGGLNNEQFF. The CDR3 region has the DNA TGTGCCAGCAGTTCCGGCGGTTTGAACAATGAGCAGTTCTTC.

The chain employs TRBV4-2 and TRBJ2-3; the match to TRBD2 covers 10 bases. Germline V gives CDR1 LGHNA, CDR2 YNFKEQ. Trimming removed 4 bases from V and 1 base from J; junction bases left unmatched: 8. The CDR3 totals 17 residues. DNA of the CDR3: TGTGCCAGCAGCCCCGAGGGTCTAGCGGGGGGCACAGATACGCAGTATTTT. This gives the protein CASSPEGLAGGTDTQYF.